Sequencing of this T cell receptor (beta chain) was carried out in a study of CD8 T cells in Susac syndrome. Study-wide points: In total CD8+ repertoires, approximately 15 Susac-specific public clones were found, and CD8+ TEMRA repertoires had roughly five.

The V and J ends lost 3 bases and 2 bases, in that order; junction bases with no gene match: 12. CDR1 and CDR2 (germline): SGDLS, YYNGEE. The CDR3 contains 18 residues. Reverse transcription used roughly 0.45 to 1 ug RNA and random hexamers. One entry per CDR3 protein results from TCRdb running MiXCR on the immunoSEQ multiplex PCR reads. Found here are tens of thousands of distinct CDR3 sequences, around 93% of them singletons; the top ten hold 0.55% to 0.8%. As for this clonotype: What it binds is not known.

Peripheral blood CD8+ and CD4+ T cells were profiled by TCR beta sequencing. The patients with Susac syndrome were individuals who fulfilled the recently defined diagnostic criteria for disease that was either definite or probable. Both CD4+ and CD8+ T cells were negatively isolated, and TEMRA cells underwent FACS enrichment. The V and J genes are TRBV9 and TRBJ2-3; 10 bases are a match to TRBD2. The receptor comes from a human donor with Susac syndrome. Sample: CD8+ T cells from PBMCs. The CDR3: CASSAPLISGGYTDTQYF. The CDR3 nucleotides read TGTGCCAGCAGCGCGCCCCTTATTAGCGGGGGGTACACAGATACGCAGTATTTT.